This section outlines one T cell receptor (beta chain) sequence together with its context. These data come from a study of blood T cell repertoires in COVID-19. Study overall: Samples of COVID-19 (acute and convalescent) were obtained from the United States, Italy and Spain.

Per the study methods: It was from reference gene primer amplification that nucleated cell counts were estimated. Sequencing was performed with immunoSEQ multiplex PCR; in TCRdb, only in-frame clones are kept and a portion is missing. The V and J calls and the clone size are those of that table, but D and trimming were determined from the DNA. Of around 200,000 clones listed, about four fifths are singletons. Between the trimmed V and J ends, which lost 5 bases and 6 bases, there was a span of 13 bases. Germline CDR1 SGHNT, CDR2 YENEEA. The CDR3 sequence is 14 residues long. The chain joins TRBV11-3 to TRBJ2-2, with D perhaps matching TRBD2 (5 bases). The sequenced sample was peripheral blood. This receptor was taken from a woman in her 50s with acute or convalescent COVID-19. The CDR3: CASSPTLASGELFF. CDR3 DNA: TGTGCCAGCAGCCCCACCCTAGCTTCCGGGGAGCTGTTTTTT.